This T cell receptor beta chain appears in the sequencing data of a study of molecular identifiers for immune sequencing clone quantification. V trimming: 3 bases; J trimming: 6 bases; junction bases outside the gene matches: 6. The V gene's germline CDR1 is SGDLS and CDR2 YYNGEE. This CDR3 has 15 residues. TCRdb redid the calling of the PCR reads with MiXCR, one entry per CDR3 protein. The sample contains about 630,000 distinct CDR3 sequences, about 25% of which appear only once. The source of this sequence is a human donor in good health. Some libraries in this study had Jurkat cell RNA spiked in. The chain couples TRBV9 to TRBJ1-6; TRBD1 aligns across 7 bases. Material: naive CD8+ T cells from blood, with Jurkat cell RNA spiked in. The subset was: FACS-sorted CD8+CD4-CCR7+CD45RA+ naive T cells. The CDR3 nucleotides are TGTGCCAGCAGCGGACAGGGAGAAGGTAATTCACCCCTCCACTTT. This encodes CASSGQGEGNSPLHF.